What follows is one T cell receptor beta chain and its context. Which antigen it targets is not known. No quality values exist for individual bases; no much larger clone is one base distant. The sample is drawn from a study of control samples from healthy donors and cancer patients (dated by TCRdb to 2019 to 2021). Library preparation was by the immunoSEQ multiplex PCR assay. What TCRdb holds here is the immuneACCESS table cut down to in-frame rearrangements. Part of the clones is not present; checked against another copy, under half of the missing clones reflect an unresolved V gene, and the others are unexplained. A total of more than 95,000 clones appear in this sample, around 92% of them only once. Approximately 0.58% of the sample belongs to the ten largest clones. CDR1 DFQATT and CDR2 SNEGSKA are derived from the germline V gene (reference sequence). V is reduced by 3 bases and J by 0 bases, leaving a spacing of 8 bases between them. The CDR3 goes from the cysteine to the phenylalanine over 14 residues. Only the CDR3 portion is preserved as DNA: 42 bases, with reading frame beginning at the first base.

The sequence links TRBV20-1 to TRBJ1-4; possibly the D gene is TRBD1, per 5 matching bases. The specimen sequenced was PBMCs. The TCR comes from a man older than 75 with head and neck cancer. The CDR3 region reads CSASGGATNEKLFF. The DNA sequence reads TGCAGTGCTAGTGGAGGGGCAACTAATGAAAAACTGTTTTTT.